Following are 9 T cell receptor beta chains from one sample sequenced in a study of human T cells and chemical hapten exposure. Described time point: patch test 1, 2 weeks after DPC sensitization. Treatment described: therapeutic diphenylcyclopropenone sensitization with weekly scalp DPC. TCRdb re-called the RACE reads through MiXCR, storing one row per CDR3 protein. Found here are roughly 70,000 distinct CDR3 sequences, 30% to 35% of them singletons; the top ten hold roughly 9.8%. The specimen was whole blood, collected in connection with sensitization to the hapten diphenylcyclopropenone (DPC). All receptors derive from a man aged 40-49 years with alopecia areata. Some clones in this sample may be carry-over from other donors' samples.

This clonotype was detected a few times. The V call is TRBV4-1, the J call TRBJ1-1; D unclear. The CDR3 consists of 14 residues. Trimming shortened V by 2 bases and J by 8 bases, and 15 bases separated the two germline ends. Germline lookup yields CDR1 MGHRA and CDR2 YSYEKL. The CDR3 DNA follows: TGCGCCAGCAGCCAAACCCACGGCGCAGAAGAAGCTTTCTTT. It is translated as CASSQTHGAEEAFF.

The chain recombines TRBV20-1 with TRBJ1-2; 7 bases are shared with TRBD1. CDR3 length: 14 residues. Looked up from germline, CDR1 is DFQATT and CDR2 is SNEGSKA (reference sequence). V lost 5 bases to trimming and J lost 2 bases; unmatched junction nucleotides: 8. The CDR3 DNA follows: TGCAGTGCTGTAGGGACAGTCGGAAACTATGGCTACACCTTC. Its translation: CSAVGTVGNYGYTF.

The chain carries TRBV3-1 and TRBJ2-7; a weak D match, TRBD1 (5 bases). The germline V and J ends were trimmed by 0 bases and 4 bases, with 13 bases remaining between them. Germline loops: CDR1 LGHDT, CDR2 YNNKEL (reference sequence). There are 15 residues in the CDR3. This chain's CDR3 is CASSQERQGSYEQYF. The CDR3 DNA is TGTGCCAGCAGCCAAGAAAGGCAGGGTTCTTACGAGCAGTACTTC.

This chain uses TRBV18 with TRBJ1-6; no clear D. The CDR3 loop spans 14 amino acids. The germline V gene encodes CDR1 KGHSH and CDR2 LQKENI. V was cut by 3 bases and J by 0 bases, with 3 bases left in between. CDR3 DNA: TGTGCCAGCTCACCGAGCTCCTATAATTCACCCCTCCACTTT. It translates to CASSPSSYNSPLHF.

The genes are TRBV19 and TRBJ1-5, with a weak D call TRBD1 (6 bases). V lost 3 bases and J lost 2, with 8 bases in between. The CDR3 runs 14 residues. CDR1 and CDR2 (germline): LNHDA, SQIVND (reference sequence). The CDR3 DNA is TGTGCCAGTAGTATCGGACAGCGCAATCAGCCCCAGCATTTT. Translation: CASSIGQRNQPQHF.

This clonotype has more than one count but fewer than ten. The chain combines TRBV14 with TRBJ2-1; D remains ambiguous. V gave up 2 bases and J gave up 8 bases, with 7 bases separating them. This CDR3 spans 12 amino acids. CDR1 is SGHDN and CDR2 is FVKESK in the germline V gene. The CDR3 sequence: CASSQNTDEQFF. The CDR3 nucleotides are TGTGCCAGCAGCCAAAACACAGATGAGCAGTTCTTC.

The chain uses TRBV12-3 or TRBV12-4 and TRBJ2-1; 7 positions agree with TRBD2. The CDR3 length is 15 residues. Trimming removed 5 bases from V and 0 bases from J; junction bases left unmatched: 4. The CDR3 region has the DNA TGTGCCAGCAGTGTAAGCGGGATCTCCTACAATGAGCAGTTCTTC. Protein sequence: CASSVSGISYNEQFF.

The chain is built from TRBV7-2 and TRBJ2-3; D gene ambiguous. Germline V lookup: CDR1 SGHTA, CDR2 FQGNSA. The length of the CDR3 is 14 residues. V was pared by 3 bases and J by 4 bases, with 11 bases between. CDR3: CASSFVLVADTQYF. For the CDR3, the DNA is TGTGCCAGCAGCTTCGTTCTAGTTGCAGATACGCAGTATTTT.

The V gene is TRBV6-1, the J gene TRBJ1-1; D remains unclear. V lost 1 base to trimming and J lost 7 bases, with 16 bases between them. Germline V gives CDR1 MNHNS, CDR2 SASEGT. The CDR3 length is 15 residues. The CDR3 spells CASSEGLSVFSEAFF. In DNA, the CDR3 is TGTGCCAGCAGTGAAGGACTTTCCGTGTTTAGTGAAGCTTTCTTT.